This T cell receptor (beta chain) was recorded in a study of PD-1 blockade in classical Hodgkin lymphoma. All patients relapsed after autologous stem cell transplantation, and brentuximab vedotin exposure varied. PBMCs, once thawed, yielded CD8+ T cells isolated by magnetic negative selection. The repertoire was sequenced with immunoSEQ multiplex PCR; TCRdb's copy has only in-frame clones and lacks some. The sample consists of about 8,200 clones, around 83% of them appearing once. This CDR3 has 16 amino acids. CDR1 MNHNY and CDR2 SVGAGI come from the germline V gene (reference sequence). Trimming took off 2 bases at V and 3 bases at J, with 15 bases between the two ends.

The sequence derives from a human donor with classical Hodgkin lymphoma. The specimen was CD8+ T cells from blood, collected at baseline. The genes are TRBV6-6 and TRBJ2-3, with D perhaps TRBD2 (7 bases). The CDR3 nucleotides read TGTGCCAGCAGTTACCATGCGGGGGCCCCAACAGATACGCAGTATTTT. Amino acids: CASSYHAGAPTDTQYF.